This passage covers 25 T cell receptor beta chains from one sample sequenced in a study of control samples from healthy donors and cancer patients. Here immunoSEQ multiplex PCR was the method, and the copy in TCRdb shows in-frame clones only, minus some. The sample lists about 94,000 clones, about nine tenths occurring once. Sequencing input: blood. Receptor source: a woman aged 18-30 years in good health.

The V and J genes are TRBV5-5 and TRBJ2-7; D remains unclear. V dropped 4 bases and J dropped 2 bases, with 7 bases sitting between them. Germline V CDR1 and CDR2: SGHKS, YYEKEE (reference sequence). The CDR3 contains 12 residues. The CDR3 coding sequence is TGTGCCAGCAGCGTTGGGGCCTACGAGCAGTACTTC. This codes for CASSVGAYEQYF.

This chain uses TRBV5-6 with TRBJ2-7; no clear D. There are 11 residues in the CDR3. V dropped 3 bases and J dropped 6 bases, with 7 bases sitting between them. Germline V gene sequence: CDR1 SGHDT, CDR2 YYEEEE. DNA for the CDR3: TGTGCCAGCAGCTGGTACAGCGAGCAGTACTTC. The encoded protein is CASSWYSEQYF.

The chain recombines TRBV11-2 with TRBJ1-1; maybe TRBD1 (5 bases). CDR3 size: 14 residues. The germline CDR1 and CDR2 sequences are SGHAT and FQNNGV. Trimming shortened V by 8 bases and J by 4 bases, and 17 bases separated the two germline ends. The CDR3 DNA sequence: TGTGCCAGCCTTAGAGGGTTCGGGGGCACTGAAGCTTTCTTT. Translation gives CASLRGFGGTEAFF.

This clone was seen a single time. This rearrangement joins TRBV9 to TRBJ1-1; maybe TRBD1 (6 bases). V shed 4 bases and J shed 1 base, with 14 bases lying between them. Germline V CDR1 and CDR2: SGDLS, YYNGEE. The CDR3 loop spans 15 amino acids. The CDR3 DNA sequence: TGTGCCAGCAGCCCTCCCGGGGGGCGGAACACTGAAGCTTTCTTT. Residues: CASSPPGGRNTEAFF.

There are a few counts of this clone. This chain links TRBV6-4 with TRBJ2-3; 12 bases fit TRBD2. Trimming removed 8 bases from V and 6 bases from J; junction bases left unmatched: 9. CDR1 is MRHNA, CDR2 SNTAGT, per germline. The CDR3 contains 15 residues. The CDR3 DNA sequence: TGTGCCAGCGCCGCCTCTAGCGGGGGGGCGGATACGCAGTATTTT. Its translation is CASAASSGGADTQYF.

The chain has TRBV6-5 and TRBJ2-7; D is undetermined. The CDR3 length is 14 residues. Between the trimmed V and J ends, which lost 7 bases and 3 bases, there was a span of 16 bases. Germline loops: CDR1 MNHEY, CDR2 SVGAGI. The chain's CDR3 is CASIGLYAHYEQYF. In DNA, the CDR3 is TGTGCCAGCATTGGGCTCTACGCTCACTACGAGCAGTACTTC.

The CDR3 protein is CASSPSAGFSYNEQFF. Written as DNA, the CDR3 is TGTGCCAGTAGCCCTAGCGCGGGGTTCTCCTACAATGAGCAGTTCTTC. This rearrangement joins TRBV19 to TRBJ2-1, with D perhaps TRBD2 (6 bases). The V end was cut by 6 bases, the J end by 0 bases, with 15 bases between. Germline CDR1 LNHDA, CDR2 SQIVND (reference sequence). The CDR3 covers 16 residues.

This clone was counted a few times. The V call is TRBV19, the J call TRBJ1-5; D gene unclear. CDR1 and CDR2 from the germline V gene are LNHDA and SQIVND (reference sequence). V was trimmed by 5 bases and J by 6 bases, leaving 11 bases between them. The CDR3 has 13 residues. For the CDR3, the DNA is TGTGCCAGTAGTCCACTGTCCGGTCAGCCCCAGCATTTT. Its translation: CASSPLSGQPQHF.

The V and J genes are TRBV24-1 and TRBJ2-3, with D possibly matching TRBD2 (5 bases). Germline values: CDR1 KGHDR, CDR2 SFDVKD. The CDR3 sequence is 15 residues long. Deletions cut 2 bases from V and 2 bases from J, with 10 bases between. CDR3 protein: CATSDSGINTDTQYF. The CDR3 region has the DNA TGTGCCACCAGTGATTCCGGGATAAACACAGATACGCAGTATTTT.

The rearrangement joins TRBV18 to TRBJ1-5, with D perhaps matching TRBD1 (5 bases). Between the trimmed V and J ends, which lost 2 bases and 5 bases, there was a span of 7 bases. The CDR3 is 13 amino acids. Germline V gene sequence: CDR1 KGHSH, CDR2 LQKENI. In DNA form, the CDR3 reads TGTGCCAGCTCACCAGGGGGAGATCAGCCCCAGCATTTT. Protein sequence: CASSPGGDQPQHF. The full variable domain, in which reference TRBV18 and TRBJ1-5 provide the parts outside the CDR3, is NAGVMQNPRHLVRRRGQEARLRCSPMKGHSHVYWYRQLPEEGLKFMVYLQKENIIDESGMPKERFSAEFPKEGPSILRIQQVVRGDSAAYFCASSPGGDQPQHFGDGTRLSIL.

The rearrangement joins TRBV19 to TRBJ1-2; TRBD1 might be the D (5 bases). This CDR3 has 13 amino acids. CDR1 and CDR2 (germline): LNHDA, SQIVND (reference sequence). Trimming took off 7 bases at V and 4 bases at J, with 13 bases between the two ends. The DNA of the CDR3 is TGTGCCAGTATGCAGGGAGGGTTCTATGGCTACACCTTC. As protein: CASMQGGFYGYTF.

The V gene is TRBV18, the J gene TRBJ2-5; 9 bases agree with TRBD1. The CDR3 contains 14 residues. Germline assignment: CDR1 KGHSH and CDR2 LQKENI. V dropped 3 bases and J dropped 1; count of bases not matched to a gene: 0. The chain's CDR3 is CASSPGQGQETQYF. The CDR3 coding sequence is TGTGCCAGCTCACCGGGACAGGGCCAAGAGACCCAGTACTTC.

The chain couples TRBV6-5 to TRBJ1-1; weak D call: TRBD1 (5 bases). There are 15 residues in the CDR3. Germline loops: CDR1 MNHEY, CDR2 SVGAGI. Trimming shortened V by 6 bases and J by 8 bases, and 22 bases separated the two germline ends. CDR3 in amino acids: CASRYTPGTASEAFF. The CDR3 region has the DNA TGTGCCAGCAGGTACACACCCGGGACGGCCAGCGAAGCTTTCTTT.

The chain links TRBV7-9 to TRBJ2-3; 7 positions agree with TRBD2. Germline loops: CDR1 SEHNR, CDR2 FQNEAQ (reference sequence). Losses at the gene ends were 1 base for V and 2 bases for J; bases not matched to a gene: 6. The CDR3 loop spans 16 amino acids. The chain's CDR3 is CASSLVASGATDTQYF. The CDR3 nucleotides are TGTGCCAGCAGCTTAGTCGCTAGCGGAGCCACAGATACGCAGTATTTT.

The chain carries TRBV6-1 and TRBJ2-5; D remains ambiguous. In germline, CDR1 is MNHNS, CDR2 SASEGT. Trimming stripped 2 bases from V and 7 bases from J, with 5 bases between. The length of the CDR3 is 11 residues. The CDR3 DNA sequence: TGTGCCAGCAGTGAATCAGGGACCCAGTACTTC. It yields the protein CASSESGTQYF.

The CDR3 protein is CASSALMIAGGKGKQYF. DNA for the CDR3: TGTGCCAGCAGCGCCTTGATGATAGCAGGGGGGAAGGGAAAACAGTACTTC. The V gene is TRBV13, the J gene TRBJ2-5; D may be TRBD1 (7 bases). The CDR3 is 17 residues long. V lost 5 bases to trimming and J lost 11 bases, with 30 bases between them. Germline loops: CDR1 PRHDT, CDR2 FYEKMQ (reference sequence).

This chain connects TRBV5-1 to TRBJ1-2, with a possible D match to TRBD1 (5 bases). Between the trimmed V and J ends, which lost 4 bases and 8 bases, there was a span of 18 bases. Per germline, CDR1 SGHRS and CDR2 YFSETQ. The CDR3 is 14 amino acids. The CDR3 sequence: CASSLGIGGDGYTF. CDR3 DNA sequence: TGCGCCAGCAGCCTGGGGATAGGAGGGGACGGCTACACCTTC.

This chain joins TRBV3-1 (or the pseudogene TRBV3-2) and TRBJ2-1, with 13 bases that match TRBD2. The germline V gene encodes CDR1 LGHDT and CDR2 YNNKEL (reference sequence). Trimming took 2 bases from V and 5 from J; bases not matched to a gene: 6. CDR3 length equals 17 residues. The CDR3 DNA is TGTGCCAGCAGCCAAAATCCGGGACTAGCGGGGAACAATGAGCAGTTCTTC. Translating it yields CASSQNPGLAGNNEQFF.

J is TRBJ1-2 and V is TRBV15, with 8 bases identical to TRBD1. Trimming at V came to 4 bases and at J to 3 bases, leaving 10 bases not matched to a gene. The CDR3 spans 16 residues. From germline, CDR1 is LNHNV and CDR2 YYDKDF (reference sequence). The CDR3 reads CATSKRGGQEYYGYTF. Here the CDR3 DNA reads TGTGCCACCAGCAAACGAGGGGGACAGGAGTACTATGGCTACACCTTC.

This clone was seen a single time. The chain links TRBV27 to TRBJ1-6, with D possibly matching TRBD1 (6 bases). Germline CDR1 is MNHEY and CDR2 is SMNVEV (reference sequence). Trimming removed 7 bases at V and 4 bases at J, with 14 bases between. The CDR3 runs to 15 residues. CDR3 sequence reads: CASKGMDSYNSPLHF. CDR3 nucleotide sequence: TGTGCCAGCAAAGGGATGGACAGTTATAATTCACCCCTCCACTTT.

This chain uses TRBV18 with TRBJ1-4; D call uncertain. Between the trimmed V and J ends, which lost 3 bases and 0 bases, there was a span of 8 bases. The CDR3 contains 15 residues. In germline, CDR1 is KGHSH, CDR2 LQKENI. DNA of the CDR3: TGTGCCAGCTCACCGTACAGTGCAACTAATGAAAAACTGTTTTTT. It yields the protein CASSPYSATNEKLFF.

This rearrangement joins TRBV6-5 to TRBJ1-2, with D uncertain. Germline-derived CDR1 and CDR2 are MNHEY and SVGAGI. The CDR3 extends over 15 amino acids. V was clipped by 0 bases and J by 4 bases, with 12 bases between them. CDR3 in DNA: TGTGCCAGCAGTTACTCGCCGGGCATGATCTATGGCTACACCTTC. Translated, it gives CASSYSPGMIYGYTF.

The chain has TRBV6-6 and TRBJ2-4; D not resolved. In germline, CDR1 is MNHNY, CDR2 SVGAGI (reference sequence). Trimming left V 7 bases short and J 3 bases short, with 4 bases between. The CDR3 is 11 residues long. CDR3 DNA sequence: TGTGCCAGCACCCACAAAAACATTCAGTACTTC. As protein: CASTHKNIQYF.

The chain recombines TRBV18 with TRBJ1-2; 7 bases line up with TRBD1. The ends lost 3 bases at V and 5 bases at J; junction bases unmatched: 15. CDR3 length: 17 residues. Germline-derived CDR1 and CDR2 are KGHSH and LQKENI. CDR3 sequence (DNA): TGTGCCAGCTCACCCGGACAGGTCGCTGAGGGCTATTATGGCTACACCTTC. Translating it yields CASSPGQVAEGYYGYTF.

This chain uses TRBV13 with TRBJ1-2; perhaps TRBD1 as D (6 bases). Trimming cost V 2 bases and J 8 bases, with 12 bases left between them. The CDR3 runs to 13 residues. Germline CDR1 reads PRHDT; CDR2 reads FYEKMQ (reference sequence). The CDR3 is CASSLQGSKGYTF. The CDR3, as DNA: TGTGCCAGCAGCTTACAGGGGTCAAAAGGCTACACCTTC.